This paragraph reports one T cell receptor beta chain. What it recognizes is unknown. One end of the junction varies from germline; a read error may be responsible. Cells sorted as Tregs were CD4+, CD25+ and CD127-/low. This CDR3 contains 14 residues. The V gene's germline CDR1 is SEHNR and CDR2 FQNEAQ (reference sequence). Study-wide points: In terms of TCR gene usage, tumor memory CD4+ T cells clustered together with blood and lymph node memory CD4+ cells, as well as with lymph node naive CD4+ cells.

After constant-region reverse-primer amplification, full-length variable regions underwent semi-nested PCR with Nested Universal Primer A. One entry per CDR3 protein results from TCRdb running MiXCR on the 5' RACE reads. Altogether 50,000 to 70,000 distinct CDR3 sequences are present, less than 25% being singletons, with the ten largest covering roughly 3.5%. The source of this sequence is a female donor with breast cancer. Sequenced input: tumor-infiltrating Tregs sorted from the breast tumor. The rearrangement uses TRBV7-9 and TRBJ1-6; 7 bases agree with TRBD1. This chain's CDR3 is CASSPDRSNSSLHF. CDR3 coding DNA: TGTGCCAGCAGCCCGGACAGGTCTAATTCATCCCTCCACTTT.